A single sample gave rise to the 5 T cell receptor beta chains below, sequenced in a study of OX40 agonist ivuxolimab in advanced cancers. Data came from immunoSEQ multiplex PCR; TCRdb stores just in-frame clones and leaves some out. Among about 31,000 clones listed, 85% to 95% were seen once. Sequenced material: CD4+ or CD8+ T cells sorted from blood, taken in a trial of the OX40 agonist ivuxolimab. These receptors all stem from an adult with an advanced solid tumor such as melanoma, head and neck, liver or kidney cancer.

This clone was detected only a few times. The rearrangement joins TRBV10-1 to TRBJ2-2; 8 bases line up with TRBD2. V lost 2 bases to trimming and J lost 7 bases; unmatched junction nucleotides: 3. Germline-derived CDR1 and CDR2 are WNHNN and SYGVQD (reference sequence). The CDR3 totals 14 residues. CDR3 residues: CASSEGLAGGELFF. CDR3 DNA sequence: TGCGCCAGCAGTGAGGGACTAGCAGGCGGGGAGCTGTTTTTT.

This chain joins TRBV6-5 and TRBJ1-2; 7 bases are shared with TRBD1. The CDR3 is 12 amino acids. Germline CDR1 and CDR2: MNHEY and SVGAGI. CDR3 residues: CASTLGGHGYTF. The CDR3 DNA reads TGTGCTTCAACGCTAGGGGGCCATGGCTACACCTTC.

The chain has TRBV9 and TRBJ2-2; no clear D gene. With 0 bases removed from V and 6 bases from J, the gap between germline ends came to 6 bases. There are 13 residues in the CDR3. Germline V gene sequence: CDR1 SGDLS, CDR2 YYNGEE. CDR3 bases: TGTGCCAGCAGCGTAGGTGGGGCCGGGGAGCTGTTTTTT. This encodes CASSVGGAGELFF.

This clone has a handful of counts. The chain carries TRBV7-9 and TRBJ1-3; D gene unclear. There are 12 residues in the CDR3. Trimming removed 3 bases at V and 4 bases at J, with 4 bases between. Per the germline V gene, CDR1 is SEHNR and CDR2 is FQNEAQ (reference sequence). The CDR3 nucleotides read TGTGCCAGCAGCTTTTCCGGAAACACCATATATTTT. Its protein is CASSFSGNTIYF.

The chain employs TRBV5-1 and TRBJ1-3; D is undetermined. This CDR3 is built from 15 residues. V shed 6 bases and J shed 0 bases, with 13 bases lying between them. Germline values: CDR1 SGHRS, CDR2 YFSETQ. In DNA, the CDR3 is TGCGCCAGCAAGGTAGACGGAAACTCTGGAAACACCATATATTTT. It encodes CASKVDGNSGNTIYF.